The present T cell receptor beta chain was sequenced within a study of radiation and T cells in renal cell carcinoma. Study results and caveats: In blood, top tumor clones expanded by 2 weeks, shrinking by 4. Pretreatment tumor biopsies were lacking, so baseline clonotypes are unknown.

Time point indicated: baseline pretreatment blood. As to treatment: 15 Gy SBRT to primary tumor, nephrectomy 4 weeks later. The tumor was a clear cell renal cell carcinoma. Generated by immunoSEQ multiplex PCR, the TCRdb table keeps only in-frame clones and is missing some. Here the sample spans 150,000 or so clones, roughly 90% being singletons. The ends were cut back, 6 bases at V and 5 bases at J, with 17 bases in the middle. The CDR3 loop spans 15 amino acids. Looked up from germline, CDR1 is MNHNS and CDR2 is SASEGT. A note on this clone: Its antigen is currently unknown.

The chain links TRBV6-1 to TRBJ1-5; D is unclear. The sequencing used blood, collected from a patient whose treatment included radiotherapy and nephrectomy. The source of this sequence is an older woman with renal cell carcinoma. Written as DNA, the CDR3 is TGTGCCAGCAGATCTGGGCAGGTACCCGATCAGCCCCAGCATTTT. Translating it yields CASRSGQVPDQPQHF.